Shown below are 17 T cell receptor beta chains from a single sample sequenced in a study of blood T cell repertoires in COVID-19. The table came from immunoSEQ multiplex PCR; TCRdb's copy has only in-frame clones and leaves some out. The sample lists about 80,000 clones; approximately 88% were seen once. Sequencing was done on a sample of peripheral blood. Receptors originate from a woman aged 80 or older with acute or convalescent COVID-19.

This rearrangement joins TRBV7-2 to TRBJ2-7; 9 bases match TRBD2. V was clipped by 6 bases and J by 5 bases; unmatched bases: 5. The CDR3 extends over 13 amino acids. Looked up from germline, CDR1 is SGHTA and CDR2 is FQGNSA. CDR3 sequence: CASSIAGANEQYF. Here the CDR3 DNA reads TGTGCCAGCAGTATAGCGGGGGCCAACGAGCAGTACTTC. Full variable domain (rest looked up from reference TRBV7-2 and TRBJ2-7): GAGVSQSPSNKVTEKGKDVELRCDPISGHTALYWYRQSLGQGLEFLIYFQGNSAPDKSGLPSDRFSAERTGGSVSTLTIQRTQQEDSAVYLCASSIAGANEQYFGPGTRLTVT.

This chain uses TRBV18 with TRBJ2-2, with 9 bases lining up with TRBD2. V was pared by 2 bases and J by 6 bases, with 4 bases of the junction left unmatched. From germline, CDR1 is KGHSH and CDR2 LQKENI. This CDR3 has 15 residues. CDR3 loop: CASSPSSGSPGELFF. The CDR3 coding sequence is TGTGCCAGCTCACCAAGTAGCGGGAGCCCCGGGGAGCTGTTTTTT.

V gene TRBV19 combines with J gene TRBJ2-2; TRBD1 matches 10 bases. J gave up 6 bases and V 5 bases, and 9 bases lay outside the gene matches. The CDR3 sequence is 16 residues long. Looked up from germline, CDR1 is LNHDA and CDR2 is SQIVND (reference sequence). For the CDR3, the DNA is TGTGCCAGTAGTTACGGGACAGGGGTACTCGCCGGGGAGCTGTTTTTT. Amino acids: CASSYGTGVLAGELFF.

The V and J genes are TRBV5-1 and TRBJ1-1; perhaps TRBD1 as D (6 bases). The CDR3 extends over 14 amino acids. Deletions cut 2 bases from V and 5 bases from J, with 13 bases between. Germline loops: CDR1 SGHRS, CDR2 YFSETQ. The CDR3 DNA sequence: TGCGCCAGCAGCTTTGGGGCCACAGGGACTGAAGCTTTCTTT. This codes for CASSFGATGTEAFF.

The CDR3 here is CAWSADREGKFGYTF. The DNA for the CDR3 is TGTGCCTGGAGCGCAGACAGGGAAGGAAAGTTTGGCTACACCTTC. The rearrangement links TRBV30 to TRBJ1-2, with 7 positions matching TRBD1. Germline CDR1 GTSNPN, CDR2 SVGIG (reference sequence). The trim removed 3 bases at V and 7 bases at J, leaving 14 bases unmatched. This CDR3 region has 15 residues.

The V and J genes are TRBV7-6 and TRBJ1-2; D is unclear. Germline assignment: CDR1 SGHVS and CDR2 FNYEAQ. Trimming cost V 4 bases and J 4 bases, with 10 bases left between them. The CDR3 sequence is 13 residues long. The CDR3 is CASSSRGGYGYTF. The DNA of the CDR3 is TGTGCCAGCAGCTCTCGGGGAGGCTATGGCTACACCTTC.

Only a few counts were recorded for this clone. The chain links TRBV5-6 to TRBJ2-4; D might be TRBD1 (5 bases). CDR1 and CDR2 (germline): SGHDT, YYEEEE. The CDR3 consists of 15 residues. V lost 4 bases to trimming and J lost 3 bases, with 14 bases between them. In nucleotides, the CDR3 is TGTGCCAGCAGCCCGATCAAAGGGGACAAAAACATTCAGTACTTC. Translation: CASSPIKGDKNIQYF.

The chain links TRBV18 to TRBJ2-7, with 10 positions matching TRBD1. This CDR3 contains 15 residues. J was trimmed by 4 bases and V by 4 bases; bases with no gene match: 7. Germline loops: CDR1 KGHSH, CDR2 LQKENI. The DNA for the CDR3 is TGTGCCAGCTCACGGCCAGGGACAGGGGCGTACGAGCAGTACTTC. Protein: CASSRPGTGAYEQYF.

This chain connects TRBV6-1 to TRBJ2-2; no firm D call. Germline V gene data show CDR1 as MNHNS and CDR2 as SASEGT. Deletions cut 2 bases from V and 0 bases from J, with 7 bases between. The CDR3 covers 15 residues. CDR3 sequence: CASSEFSANTGELFF. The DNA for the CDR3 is TGTGCCAGCAGTGAATTCTCAGCGAACACCGGGGAGCTGTTTTTT.

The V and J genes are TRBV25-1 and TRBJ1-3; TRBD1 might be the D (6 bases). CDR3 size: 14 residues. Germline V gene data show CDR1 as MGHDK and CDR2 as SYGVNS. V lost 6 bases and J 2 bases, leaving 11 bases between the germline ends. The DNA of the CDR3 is TGTGCCAGCAGCGCCGGGACAACTGGAAACACCATATATTTT. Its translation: CASSAGTTGNTIYF.

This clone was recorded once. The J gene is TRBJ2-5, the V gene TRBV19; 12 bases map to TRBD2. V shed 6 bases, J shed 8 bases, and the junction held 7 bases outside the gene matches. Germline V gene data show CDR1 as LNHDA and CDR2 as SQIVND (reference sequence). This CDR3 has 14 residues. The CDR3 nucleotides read TGTGCCAGTAGGCGACTAGCGGGGGAACCCACCCAGTACTTC. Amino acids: CASRRLAGEPTQYF.

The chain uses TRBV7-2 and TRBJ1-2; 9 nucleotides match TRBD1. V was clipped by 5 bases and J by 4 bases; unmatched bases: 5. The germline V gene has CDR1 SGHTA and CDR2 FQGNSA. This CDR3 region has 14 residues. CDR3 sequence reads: CASSLGQGFYGYTF. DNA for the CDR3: TGTGCCAGCAGCCTGGGACAGGGATTCTATGGCTACACCTTC.

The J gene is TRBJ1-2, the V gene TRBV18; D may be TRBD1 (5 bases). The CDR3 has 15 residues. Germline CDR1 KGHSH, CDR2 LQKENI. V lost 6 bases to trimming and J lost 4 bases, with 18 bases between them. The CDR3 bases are TGTGCCAGCTCTACCAACGGCGAAGGGGCCTATGGCTACACCTTC. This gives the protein CASSTNGEGAYGYTF.

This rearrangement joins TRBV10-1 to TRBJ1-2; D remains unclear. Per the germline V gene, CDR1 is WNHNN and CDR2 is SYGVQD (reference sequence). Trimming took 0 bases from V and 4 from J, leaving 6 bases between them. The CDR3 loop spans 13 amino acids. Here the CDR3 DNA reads TGCGCCAGCAGTGAGTCGAGGGCCTATGGCTACACCTTC. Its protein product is CASSESRAYGYTF.

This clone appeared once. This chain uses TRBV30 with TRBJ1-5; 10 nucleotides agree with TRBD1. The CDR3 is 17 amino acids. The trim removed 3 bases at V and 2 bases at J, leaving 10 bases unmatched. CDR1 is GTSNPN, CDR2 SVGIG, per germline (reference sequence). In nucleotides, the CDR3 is TGTGCCTGGAGCGACAGGGACAGGGGATTCGGCAATCAGCCCCAGCATTTT. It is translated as CAWSDRDRGFGNQPQHF.

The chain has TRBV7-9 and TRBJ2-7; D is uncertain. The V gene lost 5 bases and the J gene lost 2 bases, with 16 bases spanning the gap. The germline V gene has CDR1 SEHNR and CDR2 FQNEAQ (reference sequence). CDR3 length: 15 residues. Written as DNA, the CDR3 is TGTGCCAGCAGCCAGGTGCCCTACCTAACCTACGAGCAGTACTTC. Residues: CASSQVPYLTYEQYF.

The CDR3: CASSPSKGAGTGELFF. In nucleotides, the CDR3 is TGTGCCAGCAGCCCATCTAAGGGGGCTGGCACCGGGGAGCTGTTTTTT. The chain employs TRBV7-3 and TRBJ2-2; 7 bases map to TRBD1. There are 16 residues in the CDR3. Trimming removed 5 bases from V and 4 bases from J; junction bases left unmatched: 10. Germline-derived CDR1 and CDR2 are SGHTA and FQGTGA.